These 8 T cell receptor beta chains were sequenced from one sample in a study of spatial heterogeneity in lung cancer. Study-wide results and caveats: It was found that expanded intratumoral alpha and beta TCR counts tracked tumor mutation counts.

Their target antigens are unknown. Time point given: sample taken at primary tumor resection. Each CDR3 protein is one row after TCRdb ran MiXCR on the 5' RACE reads. Of 10,000 to 15,000 distinct CDR3 sequences in the sample, approximately 7% were seen once. Sequenced material: lung tumor tissue, taken at surgery. The source is a female donor with early-stage non-small cell lung cancer.

This clonotype was found many times. The CDR3 sequence: CASSQGNSPDWLKETQYF. The CDR3 nucleotides read TGTGCCAGCAGCCAAGGAAACAGCCCGGACTGGCTAAAAGAGACCCAGTACTTC. The J gene is TRBJ2-5, the V gene TRBV3-1; a possible D gene is TRBD2 (5 bases). The CDR3 loop spans 18 amino acids. The germline gives CDR1 LGHDT, CDR2 YNNKEL (reference sequence). The germline V and J ends were trimmed by 1 base and 3 bases, with 21 bases remaining between them.

This clonotype was seen at least ten times. The rearrangement uses TRBV20-1 and TRBJ2-7, with D unresolved. Germline CDR1 reads DFQATT; CDR2 reads SNEGSKA (reference sequence). The V and J ends lost 2 bases and 0 bases respectively, with 8 bases between them. This CDR3 has 13 amino acids. The CDR3 region has the DNA TGCAGTGCTAGACGGTGGCTCTCCTACGAGCAGTACTTC. It codes for CSARRWLSYEQYF.

This chain joins TRBV12-3 or TRBV12-4 and TRBJ1-2; no reliable D call. This CDR3 is built from 13 residues. Trimming stripped 2 bases from V and 3 bases from J, with 7 bases between. CDR3 region: CASSLMVDYGYTF. Written as DNA, the CDR3 is TGTGCCAGCAGTTTAATGGTAGACTATGGCTACACCTTC.

By share, this clonotype counts as medium-sized. The chain has TRBV7-2 and TRBJ2-4; D is uncertain. The V gene's germline CDR1 is SGHTA and CDR2 FQGNSA. Trimming cost V 5 bases and J 1 base, with 12 bases left between them. The CDR3 has 15 amino acids. CDR3 sequence: CASSDTELAKNIQYF. The CDR3 DNA reads TGTGCCAGCAGCGATACTGAGTTGGCCAAAAACATTCAGTACTTC.

This clonotype is medium-sized within its sample. V usage is TRBV5-1 and J usage is TRBJ2-1; 7 nucleotides align to TRBD1. Germline V gene lookup returns CDR1 SGHRS and CDR2 YFSETQ. The CDR3 has 16 amino acids. J gave up 7 bases and V 1 base, and 11 bases lay outside the gene matches. The DNA for the CDR3 is TGCGCCAGCAGCTTGACCACCGGGACAGTAAGTAATGAGCAGTTCTTC. Its translation is CASSLTTGTVSNEQFF.

This clonotype is judged medium-sized (0.01 to 0.1%). V and J are TRBV3-1 and TRBJ2-2; D is unclear. Germline CDR1 is LGHDT and CDR2 is YNNKEL (reference sequence). V lost 1 base to trimming and J lost 3 bases, with 3 bases between them. The CDR3 runs to 13 residues. The CDR3 loop reads CASSQADTGELFF. The CDR3 coding sequence is TGTGCCAGCAGCCAAGCGGACACCGGGGAGCTGTTTTTT.

This clonotype is medium-sized within its sample. The rearrangement joins TRBV14 to TRBJ2-2, with a possible D match to TRBD1 (6 bases). Deletions cut 2 bases from V and 0 bases from J, with 7 bases between. The CDR3 is 15 amino acids. Germline V gives CDR1 SGHDN, CDR2 FVKESK. CDR3 nucleotide sequence: TGTGCCAGCAGCCAATACAGGGCGAACACCGGGGAGCTGTTTTTT. Translating it yields CASSQYRANTGELFF.

This chain links TRBV7-2 with TRBJ2-2; maybe TRBD2 (6 bases). The CDR3 length is 14 residues. CDR1 SGHTA and CDR2 FQGNSA come from the germline V gene. The V end lost 5 bases, the J end lost 3 bases, and 10 bases lay between the germline ends. The CDR3 spells CASSPTGDTGELFF. CDR3 nucleotides: TGTGCCAGCAGCCCCACGGGGGACACCGGGGAGCTGTTTTTT. The full variable domain, rest sourced from reference TRBV7-2 and TRBJ2-2, is GAGVSQSPSNKVTEKGKDVELRCDPISGHTALYWYRQSLGQGLEFLIYFQGNSAPDKSGLPSDRFSAERTGGSVSTLTIQRTQQEDSAVYLCASSPTGDTGELFFGEGSRLTVL.